These T cell receptor beta chains were read from a single sample in a study of post-analysis software for immune sequencing data. TCRdb ran MiXCR on the PCR reads and lists one entry per CDR3 protein. The sample lists 450,000 to 700,000 distinct CDR3 sequences; roughly 40% were seen once. Specimen: blood. The receptor set was obtained from a girl between 5 and 17 years old with multiple sclerosis. CDR3s include the opening cysteine and the closing phenylalanine or tryptophan. D genes are given only for firm matches. Only some rows state a clone size, as once, few, many or a class for expanded clones.

V	J	D	size	CDR3	DNA
TRBV12-5	TRBJ2-5	NA	NA	CASGAPALQETQYF	TGTGCTAGTGGTGCCCCGGCCCTGCAGGAGACCCAGTACTTC
TRBV5-1	TRBJ2-7	NA	few	CASSLERAEQYF	TGCGCCAGCAGCTTGGAGAGGGCCGAGCAGTACTTC
TRBV6-5	TRBJ2-7	TRBD2	NA	CASRPEREGVYEQYF	TGTGCCAGCAGACCCGAGCGGGAGGGGGTCTACGAGCAGTACTTC
TRBV12-3/TRBV12-4	TRBJ2-5	TRBD2	NA	CASSFEAVAGETQYF	TGTGCCAGCAGTTTCGAGGCGGTAGCGGGAGAGACCCAGTACTTC
TRBV7-2	TRBJ2-7	NA	NA	CASSPRGGPYEQYF	TGTGCCAGCAGCCCCAGGGGAGGGCCCTACGAGCAGTACTTC
TRBV12-3/TRBV12-4	TRBJ2-5	TRBD1	few	CASISTGEETQYF	TGTGCCAGCATTTCGACAGGGGAAGAGACCCAGTACTTC
TRBV12-3/TRBV12-4	TRBJ1-2	TRBD1	many	CASSLTQGAMYTF	TGTGCCAGCAGTTTAACGCAGGGGGCGATGTACACCTTC
TRBV13	TRBJ2-7	TRBD2	NA	CASSTSGGNEQYF	TGTGCCAGCAGCACGTCGGGGGGAAACGAGCAGTACTTC
TRBV4-1	TRBJ2-5	NA	once	CASSQVEGRETQYF	TGCGCCAGCAGCCAAGTGGAGGGACGAGAGACCCAGTACTTC
TRBV12-3/TRBV12-4	TRBJ1-2	TRBD1	few	CASTYRDRGYGYTF	TGTGCCAGCACGTACCGGGACAGGGGCTATGGCTACACCTTC
TRBV5-1	TRBJ1-1	TRBD1	NA	CASSSGQVATGTEAFF	TGCGCCAGCAGCTCCGGACAGGTCGCTACGGGGACTGAAGCTTTCTTT
TRBV7-8	TRBJ2-5	TRBD1	few	CASSFSGGETQYF	TGTGCCAGCAGCTTTTCAGGGGGAGAGACCCAGTACTTC
TRBV29-1	TRBJ2-3	TRBD2	few	CSVGLAGGPGRDTQYF	TGCAGCGTTGGGCTAGCGGGAGGGCCTGGTAGAGATACGCAGTATTTT
TRBV9	TRBJ2-1	NA	NA	CASSPSGLNEQFF	TGTGCCAGCAGCCCATCTGGACTCAATGAGCAGTTCTTC
TRBV6-6	TRBJ2-7	TRBD2	NA	CASSYSLAGVYEQYF	TGTGCCAGCAGTTACTCGCTAGCGGGAGTTTACGAGCAGTACTTC
TRBV10-3	TRBJ1-5	TRBD1	many	CAIRDRNQPQHF	TGTGCCATCAGGGACAGGAATCAGCCCCAGCATTTT
TRBV12-3/TRBV12-4	TRBJ2-1	TRBD2	NA	CASSLRASGSTHEQFF	TGTGCCAGCAGTCTCCGGGCTAGCGGGAGTACGCATGAGCAGTTCTTC
TRBV20-1	TRBJ2-7	TRBD2	NA	CSARSEGLAGGSSYNEQYF	TGCAGTGCTAGATCTGAGGGGCTAGCGGGAGGGTCCTCCTACAATGAGCAGTACTTC
TRBV7-9	TRBJ2-5	TRBD2	few	CAGRVGLAEKETQYF	TGTGCCGGGCGCGTGGGACTAGCGGAAAAAGAGACCCAGTACTTC
TRBV29-1	TRBJ2-5	NA	NA	CSVDLSGETQYF	TGCAGCGTTGACTTATCCGGGGAGACCCAGTACTTC
TRBV4-1	TRBJ2-1	TRBD2	NA	CASSPTPQGSGSEQFF	TGCGCCAGCAGCCCAACTCCTCAAGGTAGCGGGAGTGAGCAGTTCTTC
TRBV5-1	TRBJ2-7	TRBD1	NA	CASSVTGTASYEQYF	TGCGCCAGCAGCGTTACCGGGACAGCTTCCTACGAGCAGTACTTC
TRBV12-3/TRBV12-4	TRBJ2-1	NA	NA	CASSAVLGALQHNEQFF	TGTGCCAGCAGTGCCGTTTTGGGGGCCCTCCAACACAATGAGCAGTTCTTC
TRBV7-2	TRBJ2-7	NA	few	CASSYEQAYEQYF	TGTGCCAGCAGCTATGAACAAGCTTACGAGCAGTACTTC
TRBV20-1	TRBJ2-5	NA	few	CSARDRKTQYF	TGCAGTGCTAGAGATAGGAAGACCCAGTACTTC
TRBV20-1	TRBJ1-2	NA	NA	CSAPVRRANYGYTF	TGCAGTGCCCCGGTCAGGAGGGCTAACTATGGCTACACCTTC
TRBV12-3/TRBV12-4	TRBJ2-3	TRBD2	NA	CASRKSGGAPTDTQYF	TGTGCCAGCAGAAAGAGCGGGGGGGCGCCCACAGATACGCAGTATTTT
TRBV12-3/TRBV12-4	TRBJ2-7	TRBD2	NA	CASSPSGTLGEQYF	TGTGCCAGCTCACCCAGCGGGACCCTTGGCGAGCAGTACTTC
TRBV5-1	TRBJ2-7	NA	few	CASSFDRTIYEQYF	TGCGCCAGCAGCTTCGACAGGACGATCTACGAGCAGTACTTC
TRBV15	TRBJ1-2	NA	NA	CATSRDLGNYGYTF	TGTGCCACCAGCAGAGACTTAGGGAACTATGGCTACACCTTC
TRBV29-1	TRBJ2-1	NA	few	CSVALDNEQFF	TGCAGCGTTGCCCTAGACAATGAGCAGTTCTTC